This T cell receptor beta chain was obtained from a study of CD8+ T cells in alopecia areata. Study at large: The drug, oral tofacitinib, was given to treated patients at 5 to 10 mg twice daily.

Extracted RNA was reverse transcribed, and the resulting cDNA served as sequencing template. Method: immunoSEQ multiplex PCR; TCRdb's copy keeps in-frame clones and lacks some. Found here are 150,000 or so clones, roughly 50% of them singletons; the top ten hold about 6.3%. Peripheral blood samples and lesional scalp punch biopsies were obtained from alopecia areata patients. Trimming stripped 0 bases from V and 7 bases from J, with 16 bases between. There are 16 residues in the CDR3. V and J are TRBV23-1 and TRBJ2-1; unclear D gene. TRBV23-1 is an ORF; its function is uncertain. The sample was CD4+ T cells sorted from blood. The source of this sequence is a human donor with alopecia areata. The CDR3: CASSQSDLTYKNEQFF. Here the CDR3 DNA reads TGCGCCAGCAGTCAATCAGATCTCACCTACAAGAATGAGCAGTTCTTC.